This TCR beta chain was sequenced during a study of blood T cell repertoires in COVID-19. Trimming left V 3 bases short and J 0 bases short, with 21 bases between. Germline V gene data show CDR1 as GTSNPN and CDR2 as SVGIG (reference sequence). CDR3 length: 18 amino acids. Measured with immunoSEQ multiplex PCR; TCRdb has only the in-frame clones, and not every one. The sample consists of 230,000 or so clones, roughly 79% of them appearing once. This chain links TRBV30 with TRBJ2-1, with a tentative D call TRBD2 (6 bases). The sequence came from a woman aged 80 or older with COVID-19, enrolled during active disease. Sequenced input: peripheral blood. The CDR3: CAWRYDETGVSSYNEQFF. In DNA form, the CDR3 reads TGTGCCTGGAGGTACGATGAAACGGGGGTAAGCTCCTACAATGAGCAGTTCTTC.